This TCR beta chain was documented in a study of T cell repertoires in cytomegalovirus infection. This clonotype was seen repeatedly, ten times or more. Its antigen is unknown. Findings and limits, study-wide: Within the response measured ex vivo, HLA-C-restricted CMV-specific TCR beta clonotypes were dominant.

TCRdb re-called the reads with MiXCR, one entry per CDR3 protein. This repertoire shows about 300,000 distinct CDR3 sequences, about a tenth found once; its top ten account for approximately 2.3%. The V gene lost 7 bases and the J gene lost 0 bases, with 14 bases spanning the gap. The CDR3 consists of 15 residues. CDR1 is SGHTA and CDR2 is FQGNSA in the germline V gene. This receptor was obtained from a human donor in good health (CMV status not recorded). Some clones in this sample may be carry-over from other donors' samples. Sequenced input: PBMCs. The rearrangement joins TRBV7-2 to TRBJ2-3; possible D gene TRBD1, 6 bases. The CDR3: CASTWGTTSTDTQYF. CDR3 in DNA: TGTGCCAGCACCTGGGGGACAACTAGCACAGATACGCAGTATTTT.